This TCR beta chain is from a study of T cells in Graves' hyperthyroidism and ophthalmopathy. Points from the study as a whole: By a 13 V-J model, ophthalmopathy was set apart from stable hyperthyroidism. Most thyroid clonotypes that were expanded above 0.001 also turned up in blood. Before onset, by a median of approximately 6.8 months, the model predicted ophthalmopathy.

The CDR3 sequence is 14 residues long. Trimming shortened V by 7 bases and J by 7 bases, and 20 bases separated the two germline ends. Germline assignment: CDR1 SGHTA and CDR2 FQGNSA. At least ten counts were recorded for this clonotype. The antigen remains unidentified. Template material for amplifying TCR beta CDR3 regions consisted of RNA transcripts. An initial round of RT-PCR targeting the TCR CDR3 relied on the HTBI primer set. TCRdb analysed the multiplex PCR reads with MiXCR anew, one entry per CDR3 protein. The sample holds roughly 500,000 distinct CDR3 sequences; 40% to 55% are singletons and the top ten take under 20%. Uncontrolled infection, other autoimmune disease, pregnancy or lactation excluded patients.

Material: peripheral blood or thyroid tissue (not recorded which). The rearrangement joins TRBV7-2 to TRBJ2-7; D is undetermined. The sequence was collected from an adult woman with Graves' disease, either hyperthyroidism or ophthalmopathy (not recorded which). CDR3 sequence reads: CASTVGYPTVEQYF. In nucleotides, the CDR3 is TGTGCCAGCACCGTGGGGTACCCCACCGTGGAGCAGTACTTC.